This T cell receptor (beta chain) was recovered during a study of T cell responses to AZD1222 COVID-19 vaccine. Notes on this clone: Its antigen is unknown.

Study-wide points: Spike-wide vaccine-associated CD4 TCRs dominated at 160-218 and 743-854. It was only after the peak T cell response that any repertoires were sampled. The study reported that nearly half of spike-specific TCRs target unmutated variant regions.

CDR1 is LNHDA, CDR2 SQIVND, per germline (reference sequence). The ends were cut back, 1 base at V and 3 bases at J, with 10 bases in the middle. The CDR3 has 14 residues. Profiling relied on immunoSEQ multiplex PCR, and the TCRdb table lists in-frame clones only, not all of them. The sample has around 140,000 clones, around 94% seen once; the top ten hold 9.3%. The chain couples TRBV19 to TRBJ2-7; the D call may be TRBD1 or TRBD2 (5 bases each). The source was peripheral blood, collected 28 days after the second AZD1222 dose. The clonotype comes from an adult who received the AZD1222 COVID-19 vaccine. CDR3 nucleotides: TGTGCCAGTAGTATAGCCTCGAGGGGCTACGAGCAGTACTTC. As protein: CASSIASRGYEQYF.